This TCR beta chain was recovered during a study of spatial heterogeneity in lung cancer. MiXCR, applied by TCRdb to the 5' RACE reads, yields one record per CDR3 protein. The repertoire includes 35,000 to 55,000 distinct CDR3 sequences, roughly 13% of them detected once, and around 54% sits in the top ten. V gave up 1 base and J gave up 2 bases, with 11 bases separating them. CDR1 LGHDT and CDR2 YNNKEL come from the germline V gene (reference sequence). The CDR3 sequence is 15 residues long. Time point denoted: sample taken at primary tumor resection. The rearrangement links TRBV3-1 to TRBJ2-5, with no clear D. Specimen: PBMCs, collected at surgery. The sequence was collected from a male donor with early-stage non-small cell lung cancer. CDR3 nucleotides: TGTGCCAGCAGCCAAGGTTTAGTGATGCAAGAGACCCAGTACTTC. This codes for CASSQGLVMQETQYF.